This T cell receptor beta chain was identified in a study of CXCR3-negative and CXCR3-positive naive CD8 T cells. General study findings and limits: Researchers report that CXCR3-positive naive cells carry more hydrophobic TRB CDR3s than CXCR3-negative naive cells.

A remark on this clonotype: The antigen is not known.

Libraries were UMI-labeled 5' RACE TRB cDNA. TCRdb re-called the 5' RACE reads and catalogs CDR3 proteins one per entry, DNA excluded. The sample's table shows tens of thousands of distinct CDR3 sequences. This CDR3 contains 17 residues. Germline CDR1 is SGHDN and CDR2 is FVKESK. This TCR came from a human donor in good health. Some clones in this sample may be carry-over from other donors' samples. The chain recombines TRBV14 with TRBJ2-3; TCRdb lists TRBD2, though no DNA is available to test this call. The sequenced sample consisted of naive CXCR3+ CD8+ T cells from blood. Stated subset: CD45RO-CCR7+CD27+CD95- naive CD8+ T cells expressing CXCR3 (TNR3+). CDR3 loop: CASSQGGLGYEADTQYF.